The clone carrying this T cell receptor beta chain appeared once. This sample is part of a study of blood T cell repertoires in COVID-19. Study overall: Sample material is recorded as cDNA or gDNA derived from T cells, B-cell-depleted T cells, or PBMCs.

CDR1 SGHVS and CDR2 FQNEAQ come from the germline V gene. CDR3 length: 13 residues. V was shortened by 6 bases and J by 4 bases, with 12 bases between the two germline ends. Per the original methods: Estimation of nucleated cell counts relied on the amplification of reference gene primers. Sequencing used immunoSEQ multiplex PCR; TCRdb keeps in-frame clones, though not all of them. The V and J calls and clone size are taken from that table; D and trimming were inferred from the DNA. The sample shows roughly 150,000 clones, around 80% of them seen only once. The rearrangement joins TRBV7-8 to TRBJ2-5; D gene unclear. The receptor comes from a human donor with acute or convalescent COVID-19. The donor label of this sample is uncertain. The sample was peripheral blood. In nucleotides, the CDR3 is TGTGCCAGCAGTCCCCGCCCCGGAGAGACCCAGTACTTC. This codes for CASSPRPGETQYF.